The rows below give T cell receptor beta chains drawn from one sample of a study of blood T cell repertoires in COVID-19. Sequencing used immunoSEQ multiplex PCR; TCRdb keeps in-frame clones, though not all of them. This table has tens of thousands of clones, 70% to 75% appearing once. Sequencing input: peripheral blood. These receptors were taken from a man aged 50-59 years with active or convalescent COVID-19. CDR3s leave out the opening cysteine and the closing phenylalanine or tryptophan.

j_call	v_call	cdr3_aa
TRBJ1-5	TRBV9	ASSATGGISQPQH
TRBJ2-1	TRBV27	ASSMWPNEQF
TRBJ1-2	TRBV7-2	ASSLGLPYGYT
TRBJ1-4	TRBV18	ASSPSKQGGNEKLF
TRBJ2-1	TRBV3-1/TRBV3-2	ASSRDRVRYNEQF
TRBJ2-1	TRBV19	ATGRGLNYNEQF
TRBJ1-4	TRBV19	ASSIGTGPEKLF
TRBJ2-7	TRBV11-2	ASSLRTGWDEQY
TRBJ1-5	TRBV7-8	ASSLRAVGGEGNQPQH
TRBJ2-7	TRBV5-8	ASSIGTAYEQY
TRBJ1-6	TRBV2	ASTARPPNSPLH
TRBJ1-4	TRBV28	ASSFGTGVYEKLF
TRBJ2-5	TRBV7-6	ASSPEAAGTQY
TRBJ1-4	TRBV27	ASSPGTRANQKLF
TRBJ2-7	TRBV19	ASSRQGIKSNYEQY
TRBJ1-3	TRBV9	ASSVGPTSGNTIY
TRBJ1-2	TRBV12-3/TRBV12-4	ASSPQGYGYT
TRBJ2-5	TRBV9	ASSVEGTGTQY
TRBJ2-5	TRBV27	ASRGERERGKETQY
TRBJ2-7	TRBV6-6	ASSYGTGGAKQY
TRBJ2-7	TRBV6-5	ASGRGAPTYEQY
TRBJ1-3	TRBV19	ASMGTGGRSSGNTIY
TRBJ2-1	TRBV6-2/TRBV6-3	ASSPSGGEGYNEQF
TRBJ2-5	TRBV9	ASSVVSLGTQY
TRBJ2-5	TRBV6-6	ASSYPQGGGETQY
TRBJ1-3	TRBV9	ASSALTGGDGNTIY
TRBJ1-5	TRBV6-4	ASSGERGQPQH
TRBJ1-5	TRBV28	ASSGTGGEKTNQPQH
TRBJ2-7	TRBV4-2	ASSQEVGGRREQY